This passage covers 13 T cell receptor beta chains from one sample sequenced in a study of T cell repertoires in cytomegalovirus infection. TCRdb recomputed calls from the reads with MiXCR, one row per CDR3 protein. This table holds 550,000 to 700,000 distinct CDR3 sequences, roughly 43% found once. Antigens for these TCRs are unknown. This material consisted of cultured PBMCs, taken from culture after CMV antigen stimulation. The receptors stem from a human donor in good health (CMV status not recorded). Some clones in this sample may be carry-over from other donors' samples.

This clonotype has a handful of counts. The chain has TRBV7-9 and TRBJ1-1; perhaps TRBD1 as D (6 bases). Germline V gives CDR1 SEHNR, CDR2 FQNEAQ (reference sequence). This CDR3 has 16 residues. Trimming cost V 2 bases and J 1 base, with 14 bases left between them. The CDR3 region is CASSLTGQLKNTEAFF. The CDR3, as DNA: TGTGCCAGCAGCTTAACCGGACAGTTGAAGAACACTGAAGCTTTCTTT.

The chain carries TRBV7-8 and TRBJ2-7; 10 bases match TRBD2. Germline CDR1 reads SGHVS; CDR2 reads FQNEAQ. This CDR3 spans 15 amino acids. The V segment lost 4 bases and the J segment 7 bases; nucleotides outside the gene matches: 10. DNA for the CDR3: TGTGCCAGCAGCTCCCTGCTAGCGGGGGATTTGGAGCAGTACTTC. This translates into CASSSLLAGDLEQYF. The whole variable domain, remainder taken from reference TRBV7-8 and TRBJ2-7, is GAGVSQSPRYKVAKRGQDVALRCDPISGHVSLFWYQQALGQGPEFLTYFQNEAQLDKSGLPSDRFFAERPEGSVSTLKIQRTQQEDSAVYLCASSSLLAGDLEQYFGPGTRLTVT.

The rearrangement links TRBV9 to TRBJ2-1, with a weak D call TRBD2 (6 bases). V gave up 4 bases and J gave up 2 bases, with 16 bases separating them. The CDR3 runs 16 residues. Germline V gene sequence: CDR1 SGDLS, CDR2 YYNGEE. The CDR3 DNA is TGTGCCAGCAGCCTAACGGGGGTGAGCCCCTACAATGAGCAGTTCTTC. This translates into CASSLTGVSPYNEQFF.

The chain employs TRBV12-3 or TRBV12-4 and TRBJ1-4; D unresolved. The V and J ends lost 2 bases and 0 bases respectively, with 10 bases between them. The CDR3 spans 16 residues. CDR3 DNA: TGTGCCAGCAGTTTACTGGGGTTGGCAACTAATGAAAAACTGTTTTTT. Translated, it gives CASSLLGLATNEKLFF.

This clonotype was observed a few times. This chain connects TRBV6-1 to TRBJ2-7; unclear D gene. V was cut by 8 bases and J by 0 bases, with 11 bases left in between. CDR1 and CDR2 (germline): MNHNS, SASEGT. This CDR3 contains 13 residues. DNA of the CDR3: TGTGCCAGCTGTTACCGGAGCTCCTACGAGCAGTACTTC. This codes for CASCYRSSYEQYF.

The CDR3: CASSFPAGDMNTGELFF. CDR3 DNA sequence: TGTGCCAGCAGTTTCCCAGCGGGCGACATGAACACCGGGGAGCTGTTTTTT. The gene calls are TRBV12-3 or TRBV12-4 and TRBJ2-2; possible D gene TRBD2, 6 bases. V shed 3 bases and J shed 1 base, with 15 bases lying between them. The CDR3 runs to 17 residues.

The chain carries TRBV12-3 or TRBV12-4 and TRBJ2-1; D gene ambiguous. The V end was cut by 6 bases, the J end by 5 bases, with 8 bases between. The length of the CDR3 is 12 residues. CDR3 residues: CASRDQNNEQFF. CDR3 DNA sequence: TGTGCCAGCAGGGACCAGAACAATGAGCAGTTCTTC.

This clonotype was detected only a few times. The rearrangement joins TRBV7-2 to TRBJ1-3; no definite D call. The germline V gene has CDR1 SGHTA and CDR2 FQGNSA. There are 16 residues in the CDR3. Trimming removed 1 base at V and 0 bases at J, with 10 bases between. For the CDR3, the DNA is TGTGCCAGCAGCTTAGATCGGACTTTCTCTGGAAACACCATATATTTT. This gives the protein CASSLDRTFSGNTIYF.

The rearrangement links TRBV5-1 to TRBJ2-7; D may match TRBD1 or TRBD2 (5 bases each). Trimming took 4 bases from V and 3 from J, leaving 14 bases between them. Per the germline V gene, CDR1 is SGHRS and CDR2 is YFSETQ. The CDR3 consists of 14 residues. CDR3 sequence: CASSEGRGDYEQYF. DNA of the CDR3: TGCGCCAGCAGCGAGGGACGAGGAGACTACGAGCAGTACTTC. Full variable domain (outside the CDR3, taken from reference TRBV5-1 and TRBJ2-7): KAGVTQTPRYLIKTRGQQVTLSCSPISGHRSVSWYQQTPGQGLQFLFEYFSETQRNKGNFPGRFSGRQFSNSRSEMNVSTLELGDSALYLCASSEGRGDYEQYFGPGTRLTVT.

The V call is TRBV6-1, the J call TRBJ2-7; D gene uncertain. V lost 7 bases and J 7 bases, leaving 20 bases between the germline ends. In germline, CDR1 is MNHNS, CDR2 SASEGT. This CDR3 has 14 residues. The CDR3 DNA reads TGTGCCAGCAACGACCTCGTCTTAAGTGGGGAGCAGTACTTC. This sequence encodes CASNDLVLSGEQYF.

This clonotype has more than one count but fewer than ten. This chain links TRBV7-6 with TRBJ2-5; 10 bases map to TRBD2. The CDR3 runs to 15 residues. V gave up 7 bases and J gave up 4 bases; unmatched junction bases: 9. Germline lookup yields CDR1 SGHVS and CDR2 FNYEAQ. The chain's CDR3 is CASILAGARGETQYF. The CDR3 DNA reads as TGTGCCAGCATCCTAGCGGGGGCGAGGGGAGAGACCCAGTACTTC.

The rearrangement links TRBV20-1 to TRBJ2-3; D is ambiguous. This CDR3 is built from 15 residues. Trimming took 1 base from V and 2 from J, leaving 13 bases between them. CDR1 and CDR2 from the germline V gene are DFQATT and SNEGSKA (reference sequence). The CDR3 sequence: CSARVLLLFTDTQYF. Written as DNA, the CDR3 is TGCAGTGCTAGAGTTTTACTCCTCTTCACAGATACGCAGTATTTT.

The chain carries TRBV7-2 and TRBJ2-1; no clear D. Germline lookup yields CDR1 SGHTA and CDR2 FQGNSA. The CDR3 contains 14 residues. Trimming took off 10 bases at V and 1 base at J, with 14 bases between the two ends. CDR3 loop: CATGPGGSYNEQFF. The CDR3 DNA sequence: TGTGCCACTGGCCCGGGCGGTTCCTACAATGAGCAGTTCTTC.